This entry is about one T cell receptor (beta chain). Its target is not known. The germline gives CDR1 LGHDT, CDR2 YNNKEL (reference sequence). The CDR3 has 11 residues. V was trimmed by 3 bases and J by 7 bases, leaving 6 bases between them. TCRdb re-called the RACE reads with MiXCR, one entry per CDR3 protein. The profile shows some 330,000 distinct CDR3 sequences, around 5.5% of them singletons. These data originate in a study of human T cells and chemical hapten exposure. Study-wide context: There were per-sample TCR yield variations, arising mainly from small pooled library volume differences.

Findings and limits, study-wide: Counts of expanded TCRs at PT1 were positively correlated with patch test score.

Time point of the sample: pre-sensitization, week 0. The treatment here: therapeutic diphenylcyclopropenone sensitization with weekly scalp DPC. The sequence was obtained from a woman between 18 and 29 years old with alopecia areata. Some clones in this sample may be carry-over from other donors' samples. The chain links TRBV3-1 to TRBJ1-1; D unclear. The sample here was whole blood, taken in connection with sensitization to the hapten diphenylcyclopropenone (DPC). The CDR3 region is CASSHGYEAFF. DNA of the CDR3: TGTGCCAGCAGCCATGGATATGAAGCTTTCTTT.